This is a list of T cell receptor beta chains from one sample in a study of T-cell reconstitution after alpha-beta-depleted transplantation in children. TCRdb re-analysed the PCR reads in MiXCR, keeping a single row per CDR3 protein. Here the sample spans around 960,000 distinct CDR3 sequences, about 29% being singletons. Material: PBMCs, mostly from graft donor cells, obtained 360 days after TCRalphabeta/CD19-depleted stem cell transplant. The origin of the receptors is a boy under two years old who had a stem cell transplant for SCID, so the T cells may come from the graft donor. Both conserved end residues are part of each CDR3. A D gene is named only where the DNA matches it firmly. Where a row states a size, it is once, few, many or the class of an expanded clone; other rows omit it.

v_call: TRBV28
j_call: TRBJ2-1
d_call: TRBD2
clone_size: few
cdr3_nt: TGTGCCAGCAGTTTACGGCGGGGGGACTACAATGAGCAGTTCTTC
cdr3_aa: CASSLRRGDYNEQFF

v_call: TRBV14
j_call: TRBJ2-1
d_call: -
clone_size: once
cdr3_nt: TGTGCCAGCAGCCACGGACCCCACTATGAGCAGTTCTTC
cdr3_aa: CASSHGPHYEQFF

v_call: TRBV7-9
j_call: TRBJ2-7
d_call: -
clone_size: -
cdr3_nt: TGTGCCAGCAGCCCCACGACACCATCCTACGAGCAGTACTTC
cdr3_aa: CASSPTTPSYEQYF

v_call: TRBV5-5
j_call: TRBJ2-1
d_call: -
clone_size: few
cdr3_nt: TGTGCCAGCAGCTTTAGTGGCTTTGAGCAGTTCTTC
cdr3_aa: CASSFSGFEQFF

v_call: TRBV6-5
j_call: TRBJ1-2
d_call: TRBD1
clone_size: -
cdr3_nt: TGTGCCAGCAGTTACTCGAGGGGGGGGAGACAGGGCTATGGCTACACCTTC
cdr3_aa: CASSYSRGGRQGYGYTF

v_call: TRBV29-1
j_call: TRBJ2-4
d_call: -
clone_size: -
cdr3_nt: TGCAGCGCTGAAGATCTTGCGAAAAACATTCAGTACTTC
cdr3_aa: CSAEDLAKNIQYF

v_call: TRBV12-3/TRBV12-4
j_call: TRBJ1-2
d_call: -
clone_size: few
cdr3_nt: TGTGCCAGCAGTTTAAACCTCTATGGCTACACCTTC
cdr3_aa: CASSLNLYGYTF

v_call: TRBV9
j_call: TRBJ2-4
d_call: TRBD2
clone_size: -
cdr3_nt: TGTGCCAGCAGCACACGGACTAGCGGGGACGCCTTAGCCAAAAACATTCAGTACTTC
cdr3_aa: CASSTRTSGDALAKNIQYF

v_call: TRBV12-3/TRBV12-4
j_call: TRBJ2-5
d_call: -
clone_size: -
cdr3_nt: TGTGCCAGCAGTTTAGCCTCCCGGGCGTCAGAGACCCAGTACTTC
cdr3_aa: CASSLASRASETQYF

v_call: TRBV20-1
j_call: TRBJ2-3
d_call: -
clone_size: -
cdr3_nt: TGCAGTGCTAGGCCTCCTCCAGACACAGATACGCAGTATTTT
cdr3_aa: CSARPPPDTDTQYF

v_call: TRBV20-1
j_call: TRBJ2-5
d_call: -
clone_size: once
cdr3_nt: TGCAGTGCTAGTAAGGCGACCCTGGGGGAGACCCAGTACTTC
cdr3_aa: CSASKATLGETQYF

v_call: TRBV29-1
j_call: TRBJ1-1
d_call: -
clone_size: few
cdr3_nt: TGCAGCGTTGCCCTCACTGTTGAAGCTTTCTTT
cdr3_aa: CSVALTVEAFF

v_call: TRBV28
j_call: TRBJ2-3
d_call: TRBD2
clone_size: -
cdr3_nt: TGTGCCAGCAGCATCCGACTAGCGGGCACAGATACGCAGTATTTT
cdr3_aa: CASSIRLAGTDTQYF

v_call: TRBV15
j_call: TRBJ2-2
d_call: TRBD1
clone_size: -
cdr3_nt: TGTGCCACCAGCAGAGTGGGACAGGGGACCGGGGAGCTGTTTTTT
cdr3_aa: CATSRVGQGTGELFF

v_call: TRBV29-1
j_call: TRBJ2-3
d_call: -
clone_size: few
cdr3_nt: TGCAGCGTTGAAGAGGGGGTGTGGGGCACAGATACGCAGTATTTT
cdr3_aa: CSVEEGVWGTDTQYF

v_call: TRBV10-2
j_call: TRBJ2-6
d_call: -
clone_size: few
cdr3_nt: TGCGCCAGCAGTGATGGGGCCAACGTCCTGACTTTC
cdr3_aa: CASSDGANVLTF

v_call: TRBV7-9
j_call: TRBJ2-1
d_call: -
clone_size: -
cdr3_nt: TGTGCCAGCAGCTCCGACTGGAATGAGCAGTTCTTC
cdr3_aa: CASSSDWNEQFF

v_call: TRBV12-3/TRBV12-4
j_call: TRBJ2-3
d_call: -
clone_size: few
cdr3_nt: TGTGCCAGCAGCCGACAGCCTAGCACAGATACGCAGTATTTT
cdr3_aa: CASSRQPSTDTQYF

v_call: TRBV20-1
j_call: TRBJ2-1
d_call: -
clone_size: -
cdr3_nt: TGCAGTGCAAGACTTCTCAGCTCCTACAATGAGCAGTTCTTC
cdr3_aa: CSARLLSSYNEQFF

v_call: TRBV20-1
j_call: TRBJ2-2
d_call: -
clone_size: -
cdr3_nt: TGCAGTGCTACCCTTGACACCGGGGAGCTGTTTTTT
cdr3_aa: CSATLDTGELFF

v_call: TRBV28
j_call: TRBJ1-3
d_call: -
clone_size: -
cdr3_nt: TGTGCCAGCAGCCACCCGGGGGGCAGCTTGTCTGGAAACACCATATATTTT
cdr3_aa: CASSHPGGSLSGNTIYF

v_call: TRBV20-1
j_call: TRBJ1-1
d_call: -
clone_size: -
cdr3_nt: TGCAGTGCCGCGTTTCGGGTTTCGGGCACTGAAGCTTTCTTT
cdr3_aa: CSAAFRVSGTEAFF

v_call: TRBV15
j_call: TRBJ2-7
d_call: TRBD1
clone_size: few
cdr3_nt: TGTGCCACCAGCAGAGATAAGGGGGCGGGCGAGCAGTACTTC
cdr3_aa: CATSRDKGAGEQYF

v_call: TRBV19
j_call: TRBJ1-5
d_call: -
clone_size: -
cdr3_nt: TGTGCCAGTAGTCCAGGACAATTTAGCAATCAGCCCCAGCATTTT
cdr3_aa: CASSPGQFSNQPQHF

v_call: TRBV12-3/TRBV12-4
j_call: TRBJ2-3
d_call: TRBD2
clone_size: few
cdr3_nt: TGTGCCAGCAGTATCAATCTAGCGGGGGGGCAGGAGTTGAGCACAGATACGCAGTATTTT
cdr3_aa: CASSINLAGGQELSTDTQYF

v_call: TRBV4-1
j_call: TRBJ2-1
d_call: -
clone_size: -
cdr3_nt: TGCGCCAGCAGCCAAGACATAGAAGGGAATGAGCAGTTCTTC
cdr3_aa: CASSQDIEGNEQFF

v_call: TRBV19
j_call: TRBJ2-1
d_call: -
clone_size: few
cdr3_nt: TGTGCCAGTAGTATGTGGTTACGGAACAATGAGCAGTTCTTC
cdr3_aa: CASSMWLRNNEQFF

v_call: TRBV12-3/TRBV12-4
j_call: TRBJ2-2
d_call: -
clone_size: few
cdr3_nt: TGTGCCAGCAGTTCCGGGGGAGGACTCGGAGGGGGCACCGGGGAGCTGTTTTTT
cdr3_aa: CASSSGGGLGGGTGELFF

v_call: TRBV9
j_call: TRBJ2-4
d_call: -
clone_size: -
cdr3_nt: TGTGCCAGCAGCGAGGGACCGGGACATGGGAACATTCAGTACTTC
cdr3_aa: CASSEGPGHGNIQYF

v_call: TRBV5-1
j_call: TRBJ2-5
d_call: -
clone_size: -
cdr3_nt: TGCGCCAGCAGCTTGGCCCTCAACCGGCCTATGATCTCCCAAGAGACCCAGTACTTC
cdr3_aa: CASSLALNRPMISQETQYF

v_call: TRBV10-3
j_call: TRBJ2-1
d_call: -
clone_size: -
cdr3_nt: TGTGCCTCCGCGCGGGCCAGCGAGTACTACAATGAGCAGTTCTTC
cdr3_aa: CASARASEYYNEQFF

v_call: TRBV7-8
j_call: TRBJ1-1
d_call: TRBD1
clone_size: many
cdr3_nt: TGTGCCAGCAGCCCAGGACAGGGGTTGCGGGCTTTCTTT
cdr3_aa: CASSPGQGLRAFF

v_call: TRBV28
j_call: TRBJ1-5
d_call: -
clone_size: few
cdr3_nt: TGTGCCAGCAGTCCCCACCCCGGGACGGCTGCCCAGCCCCAGCATTTT
cdr3_aa: CASSPHPGTAAQPQHF

v_call: TRBV28
j_call: TRBJ1-2
d_call: -
clone_size: many
cdr3_nt: TGTGCCAGCAGCCCCGGGCGGGGGCAGAACTATGGCTACACCTTC
cdr3_aa: CASSPGRGQNYGYTF

v_call: TRBV5-1
j_call: TRBJ2-2
d_call: -
clone_size: few
cdr3_nt: TGCGCCAGCAGCCCTATACCGGGACTCAACACCGGGGAGCTGTTTTTT
cdr3_aa: CASSPIPGLNTGELFF

v_call: TRBV28
j_call: TRBJ2-3
d_call: -
clone_size: few
cdr3_nt: TGTGCCAGCAGTTTCCGGGCGGTGCGTTACACAGATACGCAGTATTTT
cdr3_aa: CASSFRAVRYTDTQYF

v_call: TRBV20-1
j_call: TRBJ2-7
d_call: -
clone_size: once
cdr3_nt: TGCAGTGCTAGAGGCCAGCTCTCCTACGAGCAGTACTTC
cdr3_aa: CSARGQLSYEQYF

v_call: TRBV20-1
j_call: TRBJ2-5
d_call: TRBD1
clone_size: -
cdr3_nt: TGCAGTGCTAGAGGATCCCAGGGGGATGAGACCCAGTACTTC
cdr3_aa: CSARGSQGDETQYF

v_call: TRBV10-3
j_call: TRBJ2-3
d_call: -
clone_size: -
cdr3_nt: TGTGCCATCAGTGATCAAGATACGCAGTATTTT
cdr3_aa: CAISDQDTQYF

v_call: TRBV5-1
j_call: TRBJ2-3
d_call: -
clone_size: -
cdr3_nt: TGCGCCAGCAGCTTGGCCGTGACATACACAGATACGCAGTATTTT
cdr3_aa: CASSLAVTYTDTQYF

v_call: TRBV5-1
j_call: TRBJ2-5
d_call: TRBD2
clone_size: -
cdr3_nt: TGCGCCAGCAGCAACGGGACTAGCGGGGGGAAGACCCAGTACTTC
cdr3_aa: CASSNGTSGGKTQYF

v_call: TRBV15
j_call: TRBJ2-7
d_call: -
clone_size: few
cdr3_nt: TGTGCCACCAGCACTCTTGGAGGAAAGGGAAATTTCTACGAGCAGTACTTC
cdr3_aa: CATSTLGGKGNFYEQYF

v_call: TRBV2
j_call: TRBJ1-3
d_call: -
clone_size: few
cdr3_nt: TGTGCCAGCAGTGGGAAGGCGCAGACCTACGGGGACACCATATATTTT
cdr3_aa: CASSGKAQTYGDTIYF

v_call: TRBV20-1
j_call: TRBJ2-3
d_call: -
clone_size: -
cdr3_nt: TGCAGTGCTAGCTCTCCAGCGCGCACAGATACGCAGTATTTT
cdr3_aa: CSASSPARTDTQYF

v_call: TRBV27
j_call: TRBJ1-2
d_call: -
clone_size: -
cdr3_nt: TGTGCCAGCAGTTTATCGAAGGGGCGAAGTAACTATGGCTACACCTTC
cdr3_aa: CASSLSKGRSNYGYTF

v_call: TRBV18
j_call: TRBJ1-2
d_call: -
clone_size: -
cdr3_nt: TGTGCCAGCTCACCACCTGCGACAGAAATGCAGGGCTACACCTTC
cdr3_aa: CASSPPATEMQGYTF

v_call: TRBV2
j_call: TRBJ2-7
d_call: -
clone_size: few
cdr3_nt: TGTGCCAGCAGTGTCAGGTACGAGCAGTACTTC
cdr3_aa: CASSVRYEQYF

v_call: TRBV4-1
j_call: TRBJ2-1
d_call: -
clone_size: -
cdr3_nt: TGCGCCAGCAGCCAGGGAGGAGCGCGTGAGCAGTTCTTC
cdr3_aa: CASSQGGAREQFF

v_call: TRBV5-1
j_call: TRBJ1-1
d_call: -
clone_size: -
cdr3_nt: TGCGCCAGCAGTGGCGCGGATGGTACTGAAGCTTTCTTT
cdr3_aa: CASSGADGTEAFF

v_call: TRBV12-3/TRBV12-4
j_call: TRBJ2-5
d_call: TRBD1
clone_size: many
cdr3_nt: TGTGCCAGCAGTCCCGGGACAGAAGAGACCCAGTACTTC
cdr3_aa: CASSPGTEETQYF

v_call: TRBV7-2
j_call: TRBJ2-7
d_call: TRBD2
clone_size: few
cdr3_nt: TGTGCCAGCAGCTTAGCGGGGGGGATACCCTACGAGCAGTACTTC
cdr3_aa: CASSLAGGIPYEQYF

v_call: TRBV5-1
j_call: TRBJ1-1
d_call: TRBD1
clone_size: -
cdr3_nt: TGCGCCAGCACCCGGGACAGCAAAAACACTGAAGCTTTCTTT
cdr3_aa: CASTRDSKNTEAFF

v_call: TRBV5-1
j_call: TRBJ2-2
d_call: -
clone_size: -
cdr3_nt: TGCGCCAGCAGCCCGGACGAGCACCTGAACACCGGGGAGCTGTTTTTT
cdr3_aa: CASSPDEHLNTGELFF

v_call: TRBV5-1
j_call: TRBJ2-2
d_call: TRBD2
clone_size: -
cdr3_nt: TGCGCCAGCAGACTAGCGGGGGCCGCCACCGGGGAGCTGTTTTTT
cdr3_aa: CASRLAGAATGELFF

v_call: TRBV6-5
j_call: TRBJ1-4
d_call: -
clone_size: few
cdr3_nt: TGTGCCAGCAGTTACGGGCAGCTTAATGAAAAACTGTTTTTT
cdr3_aa: CASSYGQLNEKLFF

v_call: TRBV9
j_call: TRBJ2-1
d_call: TRBD2
clone_size: -
cdr3_nt: TGTGCCAGCAGCCTGACTAGCGGGGGGGCTGCTGAGCAGTTCTTC
cdr3_aa: CASSLTSGGAAEQFF

v_call: TRBV28
j_call: TRBJ1-5
d_call: -
clone_size: few
cdr3_nt: TGTGCCAGCAGTTTCGGGGGGCCGGGCAATCAGCCCCAGCATTTT
cdr3_aa: CASSFGGPGNQPQHF